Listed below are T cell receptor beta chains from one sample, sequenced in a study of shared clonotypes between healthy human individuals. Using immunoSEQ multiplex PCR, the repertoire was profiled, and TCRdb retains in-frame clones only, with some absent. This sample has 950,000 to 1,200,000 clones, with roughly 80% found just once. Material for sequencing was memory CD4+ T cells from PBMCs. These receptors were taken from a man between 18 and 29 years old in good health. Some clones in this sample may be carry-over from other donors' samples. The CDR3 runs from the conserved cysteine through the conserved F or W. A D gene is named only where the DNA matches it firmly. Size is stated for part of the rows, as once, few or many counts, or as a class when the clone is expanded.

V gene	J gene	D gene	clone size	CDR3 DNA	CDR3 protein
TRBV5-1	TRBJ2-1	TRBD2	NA	TGCGCCAGCAGCTTTGGTCCTAGCGGGAGGCCAAACCCCGGTGAGCAGTTCTTC	CASSFGPSGRPNPGEQFF
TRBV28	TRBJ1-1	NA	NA	TGTGCCAGCAGTTTATTCTTGGTGTGGGGCAGGCCAAACACTGAAGCTTTCTTT	CASSLFLVWGRPNTEAFF
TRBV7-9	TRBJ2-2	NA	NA	TGTGCCAGCAGCCCCCGAAGGGAGGAGTTCGGGGAGAACACCGGGGAGCTGTTTTTT	CASSPRREEFGENTGELFF
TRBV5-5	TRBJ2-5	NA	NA	TGTGCCAGCAGCTCAAGATACGGGAGTATGGAGACCCAGTACTTC	CASSSRYGSMETQYF
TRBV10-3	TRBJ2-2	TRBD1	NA	TGTGCCATCAGCGGACAGGGGGCGAACGGGGAGCTGTTTTTT	CAISGQGANGELFF
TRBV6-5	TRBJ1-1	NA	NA	TGTGCCAGCAGCACGAGGAGGGCAGGAAACACTGAAGCTTTCTTT	CASSTRRAGNTEAFF
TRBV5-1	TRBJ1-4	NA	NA	TGCGCCAGCAGTACAACAACTAATGAAAAACTGTTTTTT	CASSTTTNEKLFF
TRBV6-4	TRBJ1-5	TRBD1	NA	TGTGCCAGCAGTGGAGGGACAGGACAGCCCCAGCATTTT	CASSGGTGQPQHF
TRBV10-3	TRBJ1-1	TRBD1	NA	TGTGCCATCAGCACGGGGACAGAAAACACTGAAGCTTTCTTT	CAISTGTENTEAFF
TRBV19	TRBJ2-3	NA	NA	TGTGCCAGTAGTACCCGACTAGACTATACGCAGTATTTT	CASSTRLDYTQYF
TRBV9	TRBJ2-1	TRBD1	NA	TGTGCCAGCAATCAGGGGGCGAATGAGCAGTTCTTC	CASNQGANEQFF
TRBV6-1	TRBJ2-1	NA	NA	TGTGCCAGCAGTGAAGAACTGGCGCTAGCCCCCTACAATGAGCAGTTCTTC	CASSEELALAPYNEQFF
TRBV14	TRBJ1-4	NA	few	TGTGCCAGCAGCCAAATAGGACAACTTGAAAAACTGTTTTTT	CASSQIGQLEKLFF
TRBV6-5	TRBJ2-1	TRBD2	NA	TGTGCCAGCAGGAAGAGCGGGGGAAACAATGAGCAGTTCTTC	CASRKSGGNNEQFF
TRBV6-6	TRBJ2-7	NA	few	TGTGCCAGCTTGGGTCACTCCTACGAGCAGTACTTC	CASLGHSYEQYF
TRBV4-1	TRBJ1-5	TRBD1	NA	TGCGCCAGCAGCCAAGCTCCCCCGGGACAGGGGCGTTATAGCAATCAGCCCCAGCATTTT	CASSQAPPGQGRYSNQPQHF
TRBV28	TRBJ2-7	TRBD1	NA	TGTGCCAGCAGGATTACACAGGGGGCATTCGGCGAGCAGTACTTC	CASRITQGAFGEQYF
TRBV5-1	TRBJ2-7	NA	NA	TGCGCCAGCAGCTTGGCGCGGGGGCCTTACGAGCAGTACTTC	CASSLARGPYEQYF
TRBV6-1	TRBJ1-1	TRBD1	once	TGTGCCAGCAGGCCAACCTGGACAGGAGGTCCTGAAGCTTTCTTT	CASRPTWTGGPEAFF
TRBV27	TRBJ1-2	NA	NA	TGTGCCAGCAGTTGGGGGGTAGGCCGGTGTGGCTACACCTTC	CASSWGVGRCGYTF
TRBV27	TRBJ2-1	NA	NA	TGTGCCAGCAGTTTCCAGCGGAACTACAATGAGCAGTTCTTC	CASSFQRNYNEQFF
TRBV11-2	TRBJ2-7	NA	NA	TGTGCCAGCAGCCACGGACGGGACTCCTACGAGCAGTACTTC	CASSHGRDSYEQYF
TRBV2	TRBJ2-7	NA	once	TGTGCCAGCAGTGAAACATTTGTGGTTCGGCACGAGCAGTACTTC	CASSETFVVRHEQYF
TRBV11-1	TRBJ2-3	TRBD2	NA	TGTGCCAGCAGCAAACTAGCGGGAGCTGTAGATACGCAGTATTTT	CASSKLAGAVDTQYF
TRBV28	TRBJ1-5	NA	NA	TGTGCCAGCAGTTTCCAGAGGGGCCAGCCCCAGCATTTT	CASSFQRGQPQHF
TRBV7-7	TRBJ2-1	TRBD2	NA	TGTGCCAGCAGCGCGGGGGGAGAGCAGTTCTTC	CASSAGGEQFF
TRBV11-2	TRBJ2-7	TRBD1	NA	TGTGCCAGCAGCTTAGCCGGGACAGGGGACACCTACGAGCAGTACTTC	CASSLAGTGDTYEQYF
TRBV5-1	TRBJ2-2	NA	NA	TGCGCCAGCAGCTTGGAGGCGGCGGGGTTCACCGGGGAGCTGTTTTTT	CASSLEAAGFTGELFF
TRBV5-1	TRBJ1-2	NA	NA	TGCGCCAGCAGCCTGGGTACGCAGGGCGGAGGCTACACCTTC	CASSLGTQGGGYTF
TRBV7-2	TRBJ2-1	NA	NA	TGTGCCAGCAGTTTCCCCCATTTGCGGCAGGATGAGCAGTTCTTC	CASSFPHLRQDEQFF
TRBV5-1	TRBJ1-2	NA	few	TGCGCCAGCAGAGTCGATGGGCAGGGATTTGGCTACACCTTC	CASRVDGQGFGYTF
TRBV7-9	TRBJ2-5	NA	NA	TGTGCCAGCAGCTTCTCGGGGAGATCGGAGACCCAGTACTTC	CASSFSGRSETQYF
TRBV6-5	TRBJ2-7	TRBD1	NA	TGTGCCAGCGGTTCCGGGACAGAGAGCTACGAGCAGTACTTC	CASGSGTESYEQYF
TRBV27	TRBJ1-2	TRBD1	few	TGTGCCAGCAGTACACAGGGGGGCTATGGCTACACCTTC	CASSTQGGYGYTF
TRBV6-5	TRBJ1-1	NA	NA	TGTGCCAGCAGTTACTCGGGAACCCTGAACACTGAAGCTTTCTTT	CASSYSGTLNTEAFF
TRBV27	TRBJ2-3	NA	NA	TGTGCCAGCAGTGACCGGACACCTAGCACAGATACGCAGTATTTT	CASSDRTPSTDTQYF
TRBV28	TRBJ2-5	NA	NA	TGTGCCAGCAACCCGGGACGCGGGGGCGTGACAGAGACCCAGTACTTC	CASNPGRGGVTETQYF
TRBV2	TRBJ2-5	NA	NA	TGTGCCAGCACAACCCTACCCTTGGGGACCCAGTACTTC	CASTTLPLGTQYF
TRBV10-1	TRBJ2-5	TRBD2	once	TGCGCCCCCCTTAGGGGAGGGGAGGGAGAGACCCAGTACTTC	CAPLRGGEGETQYF
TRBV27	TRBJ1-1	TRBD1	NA	TGTGCCAGCAGCCACAGGGGGATGAACACTGAAGCTTTCTTT	CASSHRGMNTEAFF
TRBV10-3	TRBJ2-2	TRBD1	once	TGTGCCATCACCCCGGGACAGGGAGACGCCGGGGAGCTGTTTTTT	CAITPGQGDAGELFF
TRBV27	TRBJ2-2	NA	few	TGTGCCAGCACAGGTTTTACCGGGGAGCTGTTTTTT	CASTGFTGELFF